The clone carrying this TCR beta chain came up many times. Amplification of TCR beta CDR3 regions used RNA as the template. The TCR CDR3 was amplified in a first-round RT-PCR using the HTBI primer set. One entry per CDR3 protein results from TCRdb running MiXCR on the multiplex PCR reads. The sample has roughly 510,000 distinct CDR3 sequences; about 45% are singletons. This entry belongs to a study of T cells in Graves' hyperthyroidism and ophthalmopathy. Diagnosing involved the use of clinical symptoms, serum thyroxine and TRAb, thyroid ultrasound and orbital computed tomography. The CDR3 runs to 17 residues. Germline V gene lookup returns CDR1 ENHRY and CDR2 SYGVKD. Trimming took 3 bases from V and 4 from J, leaving 18 bases between them.

The chain links TRBV10-3 to TRBJ2-2, with D possibly being TRBD2 (7 bases). Sequencing was carried out using peripheral blood or thyroid tissue (not recorded which). The receptor comes from an adult woman with Graves' disease, either hyperthyroidism or ophthalmopathy (not recorded which). The DNA of the CDR3 is TGTGCCATCAGTGACCCGGGAGGCAGGGGCTTCACCGGGGAGCTGTTTTTT. The encoded protein is CAISDPGGRGFTGELFF.